This entry features one T cell receptor beta chain sequence. Antigen: not known. This sample was included in a study of long-term antiretroviral therapy in people with HIV. The study's findings and limits: In samples taken after ART, diversity increased but remained below transplant donor control levels.

Version v3.0 of the immunoSEQ assay ran at survey level. Assay: immunoSEQ multiplex PCR; the TCRdb copy retains only in-frame clones and omits some. This table holds tens of thousands of clones, about 85% found once. Each specimen consisted of roughly 1-10 million cryopreserved PBMC prior to extraction of DNA. Source: unsorted PBMCs, taken 3 years after starting antiretroviral therapy. This receptor was identified in a man aged 40-55 years with HIV.

As DNA, the CDR3 is TGTGCCTGGAGTGTACATAAGGGGCGAGATGAAGCTTTCTTT. Its translation: CAWSVHKGRDEAFF. The chain links TRBV30 to TRBJ1-1, with a possible D match to TRBD1 (5 bases). V lost 0 bases and J lost 7, with 15 bases in between. CDR3 length equals 14 residues. Germline V lookup: CDR1 GTSNPN, CDR2 SVGIG (reference sequence).